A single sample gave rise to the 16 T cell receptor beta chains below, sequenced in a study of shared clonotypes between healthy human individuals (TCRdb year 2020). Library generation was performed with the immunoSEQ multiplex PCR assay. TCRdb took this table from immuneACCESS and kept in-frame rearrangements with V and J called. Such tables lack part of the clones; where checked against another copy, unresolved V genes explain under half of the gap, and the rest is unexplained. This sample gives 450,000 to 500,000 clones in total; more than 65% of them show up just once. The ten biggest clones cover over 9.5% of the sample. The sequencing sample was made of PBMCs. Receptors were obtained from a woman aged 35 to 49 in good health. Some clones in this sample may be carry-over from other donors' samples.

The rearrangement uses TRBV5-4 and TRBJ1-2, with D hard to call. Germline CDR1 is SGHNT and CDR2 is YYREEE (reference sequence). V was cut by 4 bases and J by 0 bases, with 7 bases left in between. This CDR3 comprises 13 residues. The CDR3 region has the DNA TGTGCCAGCAGCCCTGACACTAACTATGGCTACACCTTC. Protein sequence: CASSPDTNYGYTF.

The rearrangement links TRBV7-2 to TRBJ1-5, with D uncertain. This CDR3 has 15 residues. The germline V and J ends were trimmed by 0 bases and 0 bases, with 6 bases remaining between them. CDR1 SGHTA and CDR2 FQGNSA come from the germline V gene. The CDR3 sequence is CASSLAGNSNQPQHF. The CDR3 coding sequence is TGTGCCAGCAGCTTAGCGGGGAATAGCAATCAGCCCCAGCATTTT. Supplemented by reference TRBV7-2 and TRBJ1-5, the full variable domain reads GAGVSQSPSNKVTEKGKDVELRCDPISGHTALYWYRQSLGQGLEFLIYFQGNSAPDKSGLPSDRFSAERTGGSVSTLTIQRTQQEDSAVYLCASSLAGNSNQPQHFGDGTRLSIL.

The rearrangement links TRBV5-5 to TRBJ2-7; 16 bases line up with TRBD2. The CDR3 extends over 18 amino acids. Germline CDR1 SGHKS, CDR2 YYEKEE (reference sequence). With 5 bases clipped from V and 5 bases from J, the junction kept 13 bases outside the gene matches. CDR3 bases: TGTGCCAGCAGTCTGCGTCCCGGGACTAGCGGGAGGGTCCACGAGCAGTACTTC. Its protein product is CASSLRPGTSGRVHEQYF.

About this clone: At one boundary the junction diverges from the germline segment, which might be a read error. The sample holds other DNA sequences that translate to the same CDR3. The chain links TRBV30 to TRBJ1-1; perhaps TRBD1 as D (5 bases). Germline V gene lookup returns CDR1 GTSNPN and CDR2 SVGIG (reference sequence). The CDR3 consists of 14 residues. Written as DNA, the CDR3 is TGTGCCTGGAGCGGACATACGATGAACACTGAAGCCTTCTTT. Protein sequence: CAWSGHTMNTEAFF.

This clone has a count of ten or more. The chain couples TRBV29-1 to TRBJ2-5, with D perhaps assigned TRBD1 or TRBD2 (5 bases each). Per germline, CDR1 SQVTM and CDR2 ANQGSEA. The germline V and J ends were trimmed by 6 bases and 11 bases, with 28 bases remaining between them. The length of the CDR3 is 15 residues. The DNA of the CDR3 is TGCAGCGTAGCCTCAGGGTTTCTCGGGCTTAGGGAGCAGTACTTC. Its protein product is CSVASGFLGLREQYF. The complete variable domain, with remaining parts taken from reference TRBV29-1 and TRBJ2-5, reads SAVISQKPSRDICQRGTSLTIQCQVDSQVTMMFWYRQQPGQSLTLIATANQGSEATYESGFVIDKFPISRPNLTFSTLTVSNMSPEDSSIYLCSVASGFLGLREQYFGPGTRLLVL.

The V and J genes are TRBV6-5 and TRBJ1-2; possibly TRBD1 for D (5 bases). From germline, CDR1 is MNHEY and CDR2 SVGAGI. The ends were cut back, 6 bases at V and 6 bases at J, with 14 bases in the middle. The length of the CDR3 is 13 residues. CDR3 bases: TGTGCCAGCAGACCACAGACAGAAGATGGCTACACCTTC. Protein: CASRPQTEDGYTF.

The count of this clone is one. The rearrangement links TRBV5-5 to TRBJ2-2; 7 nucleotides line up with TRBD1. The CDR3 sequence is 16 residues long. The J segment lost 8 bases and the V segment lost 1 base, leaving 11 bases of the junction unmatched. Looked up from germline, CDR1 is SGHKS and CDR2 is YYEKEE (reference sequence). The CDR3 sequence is CASSLQGGGSQGELFF. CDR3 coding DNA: TGTGCCAGCAGCTTGCAAGGGGGCGGTTCCCAGGGGGAGCTGTTTTTT.

DNA for the CDR3: TGTGCCAGTAGTACCAACCGGGACAGGGGTTACGAGCAGTACTTC. Its translation is CASSTNRDRGYEQYF. The chain carries TRBV19 and TRBJ2-7, with TRBD1 identical over 10 bases. The CDR3 has 15 amino acids. Germline CDR1 is LNHDA and CDR2 is SQIVND (reference sequence). V shed 4 bases and J 4 bases; nucleotides not matched to a gene: 7. Full variable domain (missing parts from reference TRBV19 and TRBJ2-7): DGGITQSPKYLFRKEGQNVTLSCEQNLNHDAMYWYRQDPGQGLRLIYYSQIVNDFQKGDIAEGYSVSREKKESFPLTVTSAQKNPTAFYLCASSTNRDRGYEQYFGPGTRLTVT.

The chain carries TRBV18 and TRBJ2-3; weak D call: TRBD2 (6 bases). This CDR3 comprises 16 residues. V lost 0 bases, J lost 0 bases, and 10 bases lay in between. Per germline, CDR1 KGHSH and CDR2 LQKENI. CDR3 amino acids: CASSPPASASTDTQYF. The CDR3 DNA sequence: TGTGCCAGCTCACCACCGGCTAGCGCGAGCACAGATACGCAGTATTTT.

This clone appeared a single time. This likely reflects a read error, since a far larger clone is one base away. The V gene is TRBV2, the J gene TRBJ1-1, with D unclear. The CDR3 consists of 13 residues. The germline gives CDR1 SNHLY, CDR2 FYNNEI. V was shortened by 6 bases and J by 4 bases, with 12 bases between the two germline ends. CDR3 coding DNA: TGTGCCAGCAGAGCAACCGGTTGCACTGAAGCTTTCTTT. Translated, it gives CASRATGCTEAFF.

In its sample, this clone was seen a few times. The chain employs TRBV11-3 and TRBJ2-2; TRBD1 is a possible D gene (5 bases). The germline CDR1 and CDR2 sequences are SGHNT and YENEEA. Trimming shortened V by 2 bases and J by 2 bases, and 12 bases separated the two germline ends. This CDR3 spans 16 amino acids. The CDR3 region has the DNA TGTGCCAGCAGCTTACAGGGAACTCCCAACACCGGGGAGCTGTTTTTT. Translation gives CASSLQGTPNTGELFF.

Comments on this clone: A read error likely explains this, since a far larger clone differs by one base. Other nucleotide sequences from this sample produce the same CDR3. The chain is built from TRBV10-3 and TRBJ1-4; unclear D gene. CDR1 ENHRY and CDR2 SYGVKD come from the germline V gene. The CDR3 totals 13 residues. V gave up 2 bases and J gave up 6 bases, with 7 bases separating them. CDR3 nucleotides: TGTGCCATCAGTGAGGGCAGGCATGAAAAACTGTTTTTT. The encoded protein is CAISEGRHEKLFF.

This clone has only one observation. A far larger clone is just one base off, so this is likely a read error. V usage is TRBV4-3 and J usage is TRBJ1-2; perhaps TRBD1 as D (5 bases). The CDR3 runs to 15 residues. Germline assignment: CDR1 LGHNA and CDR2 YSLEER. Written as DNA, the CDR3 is TGCGCCTGCAGCCAAGATCCGTGGGGGAACTATGGCTACACCTTC. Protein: CACSQDPWGNYGYTF.

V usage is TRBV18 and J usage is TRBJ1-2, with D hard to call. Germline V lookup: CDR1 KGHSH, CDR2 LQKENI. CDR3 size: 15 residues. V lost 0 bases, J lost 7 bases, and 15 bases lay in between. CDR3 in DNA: TGTGCCAGCTCACCACCGGGCAGCTTTCATCCTGGCTACACCTTC. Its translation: CASSPPGSFHPGYTF. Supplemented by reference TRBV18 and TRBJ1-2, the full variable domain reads NAGVMQNPRHLVRRRGQEARLRCSPMKGHSHVYWYRQLPEEGLKFMVYLQKENIIDESGMPKERFSAEFPKEGPSILRIQQVVRGDSAAYFCASSPPGSFHPGYTFGSGTRLTVV.

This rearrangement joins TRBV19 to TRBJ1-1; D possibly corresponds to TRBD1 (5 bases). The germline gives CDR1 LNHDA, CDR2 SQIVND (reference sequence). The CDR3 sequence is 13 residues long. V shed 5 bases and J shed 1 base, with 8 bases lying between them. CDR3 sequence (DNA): TGTGCCAGTAGTGTGACAGAGAACACTGAAGCTTTCTTT. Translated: CASSVTENTEAFF.

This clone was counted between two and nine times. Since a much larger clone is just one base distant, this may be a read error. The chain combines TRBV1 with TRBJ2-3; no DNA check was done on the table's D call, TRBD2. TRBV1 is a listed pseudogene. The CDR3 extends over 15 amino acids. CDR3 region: CTSSQDRGRPYTQYF. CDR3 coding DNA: TGCACCAGCAGCCAAGATCGGGGAAGACCCTATACGCAGTATTTT.